Described below is a single T cell receptor (beta chain) sequence and its context. As yet, its antigen is unknown. CDR3 length equals 15 residues. V shed 4 bases and J shed 1 base, with 12 bases lying between them. Germline V gene sequence: CDR1 SGHRS, CDR2 YFSETQ. The entry originates in a study of cytomegalovirus exposure and HLA in healthy donors. Whole-study findings and limits: A cluster of highly shared sequence variants was likely a sequencing artifact.

PCR involved 60 Vbeta and 13 Jbeta primers. TCRdb's table, derived via immunoSEQ multiplex PCR, lists solely in-frame clones and lacks some. The data show roughly 110,000 clones, with roughly 70% seen just once and roughly 8% held by the top ten. Sequencing input: PBMCs. This rearrangement joins TRBV5-1 to TRBJ1-5; D might be TRBD1 (5 bases). This sequence was found in a man aged 18 to 30 in good health and CMV-seropositive. CDR3: CASSAGHSSNQPQHF. Written as DNA, the CDR3 is TGCGCCAGCAGCGCCGGACATTCGAGCAATCAGCCCCAGCATTTT. The whole variable domain, remainder taken from reference TRBV5-1 and TRBJ1-5, is KAGVTQTPRYLIKTRGQQVTLSCSPISGHRSVSWYQQTPGQGLQFLFEYFSETQRNKGNFPGRFSGRQFSNSRSEMNVSTLELGDSALYLCASSAGHSSNQPQHFGDGTRLSIL.